A single sample is the source of the 26 T cell receptor beta chains below, sequenced in a study of blood T cell repertoires in COVID-19. Clones were sequenced by immunoSEQ multiplex PCR, and TCRdb holds only the in-frame ones, with some missing. The repertoire includes 250,000 to 350,000 clones, around 88% of them detected once, and about 6.1% sits in the top ten. The sequenced sample consisted of PBMCs or T cells enriched from blood (not recorded which). All receptors come from a woman aged 40 to 50 who had recovered from COVID-19.

The rearrangement links TRBV6-5 to TRBJ1-2; D might be TRBD1 (5 bases). CDR3 length equals 14 residues. Trimming took 2 bases from V and 5 from J, leaving 12 bases between them. Germline V gene lookup returns CDR1 MNHEY and CDR2 SVGAGI. In DNA, the CDR3 is TGTGCCAGCAGTTACACCCAGGGCCTATATGGCTACACCTTC. It translates to CASSYTQGLYGYTF.

The chain recombines TRBV10-1 with TRBJ2-1; possibly TRBD2 for D (6 bases). Per the germline V gene, CDR1 is WNHNN and CDR2 is SYGVQD (reference sequence). The CDR3 consists of 14 residues. With 7 bases removed from V and 6 bases from J, the gap between germline ends came to 16 bases. DNA for the CDR3: TGCGCCAGCAATGAAATAGCGGACCGCAATGAGCAGTTCTTC. It is translated as CASNEIADRNEQFF.

The chain uses TRBV6-4 and TRBJ2-2; the D is unclear. Germline-derived CDR1 and CDR2 are MRHNA and SNTAGT. CDR3 length: 14 residues. V dropped 0 bases and J dropped 8 bases, with 10 bases sitting between them. CDR3 sequence: CASSDSVWAGELFF. For the CDR3, the DNA is TGTGCCAGCAGTGACTCTGTCTGGGCTGGGGAGCTGTTTTTT.

This clone came up a few times. CDR3 nucleotide sequence: TGTGCCAGCAGACAGTTCTATGGCTACACCTTC. This encodes CASRQFYGYTF. The chain joins TRBV28 to TRBJ1-2; no clear D gene. Trimming pared 6 bases from V and 4 bases from J, leaving 6 bases between. Germline V CDR1 and CDR2: MDHEN, SYDVKM. The length of the CDR3 is 11 residues.

This clone was observed a few times. This chain uses TRBV3-1 (or the pseudogene TRBV3-2) with TRBJ1-1; D is possibly TRBD1 (5 bases). The CDR3 length is 14 residues. Germline assignment: CDR1 LGHDT and CDR2 YNNKEL (reference sequence). Trimming stripped 2 bases from V and 3 bases from J, with 10 bases between. The CDR3 DNA reads as TGTGCCAGCAGCCAATTTCAAGGGGACACTGAAGCTTTCTTT. Translation: CASSQFQGDTEAFF.

The chain is built from TRBV7-6 and TRBJ2-1; unclear D gene. Between the trimmed V and J ends, which lost 4 bases and 10 bases, there was a span of 17 bases. The CDR3 has 14 amino acids. Germline V CDR1 and CDR2: SGHVS, FNYEAQ. The CDR3 spells CASSSTSSVGEQFF. DNA for the CDR3: TGTGCCAGCAGCTCGACTTCGTCAGTTGGCGAGCAGTTCTTC.

This chain connects TRBV30 to TRBJ1-2, with TRBD1 as a possible D gene (5 bases). CDR3 size: 17 residues. Trimming took off 1 base at V and 4 bases at J, with 22 bases between the two ends. Germline V lookup: CDR1 GTSNPN, CDR2 SVGIG (reference sequence). CDR3: CAWSAGTDFYLTYGYTF. The CDR3 DNA reads as TGTGCCTGGAGTGCCGGGACTGACTTTTACCTTACCTATGGCTACACCTTC.

The chain couples TRBV24-1 to TRBJ1-5, with no clear D. V shed 5 bases and J shed 5 bases, with 12 bases lying between them. The CDR3 has 14 amino acids. The germline V gene has CDR1 KGHDR and CDR2 SFDVKD. Written as DNA, the CDR3 is TGTGCCACCAGTGGTTCAGGCGGGGATCAGCCCCAGCATTTT. Its translation is CATSGSGGDQPQHF.

The J gene is TRBJ2-1, the V gene TRBV5-6; D is perhaps TRBD1 (7 bases). The CDR3 extends over 16 amino acids. V was shortened by 4 bases and J by 8 bases, with 22 bases between the two germline ends. Germline V gene lookup returns CDR1 SGHDT and CDR2 YYEEEE. This CDR3 is CASSLEGGGGFDEQFF. In DNA form, the CDR3 reads TGTGCCAGCAGCCTCGAAGGGGGCGGAGGGTTCGATGAGCAGTTCTTC.

The chain has TRBV19 and TRBJ2-7; D perhaps matches TRBD1 (6 bases). Trimming removed 7 bases at V and 3 bases at J, with 13 bases between. From germline, CDR1 is LNHDA and CDR2 SQIVND (reference sequence). The CDR3 contains 13 residues. CDR3 DNA: TGTGCCAGTATCACGGACAGCGACTACGAGCAGTACTTC. This encodes CASITDSDYEQYF.

The V call is TRBV7-9, the J call TRBJ2-2, with D unclear. Trimming pared 3 bases from V and 0 bases from J, leaving 8 bases between. CDR1 SEHNR and CDR2 FQNEAQ come from the germline V gene (reference sequence). The CDR3 has 15 amino acids. CDR3 amino acids: CASSLRRANTGELFF. Here the CDR3 DNA reads TGTGCCAGCAGCTTGAGACGGGCGAACACCGGGGAGCTGTTTTTT.

This chain joins TRBV24-1 and TRBJ2-3; 8 bases match TRBD2. The CDR3 is made up of 16 amino acids. V was clipped by 2 bases and J by 5 bases; unmatched bases: 8. Germline CDR1 KGHDR, CDR2 SFDVKD. This CDR3 reads CATSDWSGGHGDTQYF. Written as DNA, the CDR3 is TGTGCCACCAGTGATTGGTCGGGAGGGCATGGAGATACGCAGTATTTT.

The chain links TRBV28 to TRBJ2-2, with a tentative D call TRBD1 (5 bases). The CDR3 is made up of 15 amino acids. Trimming removed 5 bases from V and 4 bases from J, with 14 bases in between. Germline-derived CDR1 and CDR2 are MDHEN and SYDVKM. CDR3 protein: CASSPAGWVTGELFF. CDR3 bases: TGTGCCAGCAGTCCCGCAGGGTGGGTCACCGGGGAGCTGTTTTTT.

The CDR3 here is CASSLPSADTQYF. The CDR3, as DNA: TGTGCCAGCAGTTTACCTAGCGCCGATACGCAGTATTTT. This chain links TRBV28 with TRBJ2-3, with TRBD2 as a possible D gene (6 bases). Per the germline V gene, CDR1 is MDHEN and CDR2 is SYDVKM. The CDR3 sequence is 13 residues long. The ends were cut back, 2 bases at V and 6 bases at J, with 9 bases in the middle.

J is TRBJ2-7 and V is TRBV10-2; the D is unclear. This CDR3 contains 13 residues. Germline V gives CDR1 WSHSY, CDR2 SAAADI. V was shortened by 3 bases and J by 3 bases, with 9 bases between the two germline ends. CDR3 bases: TGCGCCAGCAGTGACCCGAAACTCTACGAGCAGTACTTC. It specifies CASSDPKLYEQYF.

The chain employs TRBV5-5 and TRBJ2-3; TRBD2 agrees at 7 bases. Germline loops: CDR1 SGHKS, CDR2 YYEKEE (reference sequence). Germline trimming cut 3 bases from V and 2 bases from J; bases unmatched to any gene: 6. The CDR3 is 15 residues long. This CDR3 is CASSSSGAPTDTQYF. DNA for the CDR3: TGTGCCAGCAGCTCCAGCGGGGCTCCCACAGATACGCAGTATTTT. The full variable domain, with the rest looked up from reference TRBV5-5 and TRBJ2-3, is DAGVTQSPTHLIKTRGQQVTLRCSPISGHKSVSWYQQVLGQGPQFIFQYYEKEERGRGNFPDRFSARQFPNYSSELNVNALLLGDSALYLCASSSSGAPTDTQYFGPGTRLTVL.

The CDR3 is CASSPPGLGTYNEQFF. The CDR3 nucleotides are TGTGCCAGCAGCCCCCCTGGACTAGGGACTTACAATGAGCAGTTCTTC. The chain employs TRBV3-1 (or the pseudogene TRBV3-2) and TRBJ2-1; 7 bases map to TRBD2. The CDR3 length is 16 residues. V trimming: 4 bases; J trimming: 4 bases; junction bases outside the gene matches: 10. The germline V gene has CDR1 LGHDT and CDR2 YNNKEL (reference sequence).

This rearrangement joins TRBV28 to TRBJ2-1; maybe TRBD2 (6 bases). Germline CDR1 and CDR2: MDHEN and SYDVKM. The CDR3 length is 16 residues. Trimming removed 7 bases from V and 7 bases from J, with 23 bases in between. In DNA, the CDR3 is TGTGCCAGCATCGTCTCCCCCGGAGGGCCAGTGAATGAGCAGTTCTTC. It codes for CASIVSPGGPVNEQFF.

The V and J genes are TRBV5-1 and TRBJ1-1; D remains ambiguous. The CDR3 contains 14 residues. Trimming left V 1 base short and J 0 bases short, with 7 bases between. Per germline, CDR1 SGHRS and CDR2 YFSETQ. The CDR3 coding sequence is TGCGCCAGCAGCTTGTGTAACTTGAACACTGAAGCTTTCTTT. Translation: CASSLCNLNTEAFF.

The chain carries TRBV28 and TRBJ1-1; TRBD1 might be the D (5 bases). V lost 2 bases, J lost 6 bases, and 7 bases lay in between. Germline CDR1 and CDR2: MDHEN and SYDVKM. The CDR3 runs 12 residues. The CDR3 nucleotides read TGTGCCAGCAGTTTACGACAGCCTGAAGCTTTCTTT. This sequence encodes CASSLRQPEAFF.

The chain joins TRBV4-1 to TRBJ2-6, with TRBD1 identical over 8 bases. V was pared by 4 bases and J by 0 bases, with 2 bases of the junction left unmatched. The CDR3 consists of 16 residues. The germline V gene has CDR1 MGHRA and CDR2 YSYEKL. CDR3 in amino acids: CASSRDRFSGANVLTF. As DNA, the CDR3 is TGCGCCAGCAGCCGGGACAGGTTCTCTGGGGCCAACGTCCTGACTTTC.

The chain joins TRBV28 to TRBJ2-3, with 7 bases that match TRBD1. The ends lost 11 bases at V and 1 base at J; junction bases unmatched: 6. Germline V gives CDR1 MDHEN, CDR2 SYDVKM. This CDR3 spans 13 amino acids. CDR3 in amino acids: CAGRDSRTDTQYF. The DNA for the CDR3 is TGTGCCGGCCGGGACAGCCGCACAGATACGCAGTATTTT.

This clone turned up a few times. This chain uses TRBV6-5 with TRBJ1-4, with D unresolved. V lost 6 bases and J 7 bases, leaving 6 bases between the germline ends. The CDR3 runs to 11 residues. Germline assignment: CDR1 MNHEY and CDR2 SVGAGI. For the CDR3, the DNA is TGTGCCAGCAGCCTCGGTGAAAAACTGTTTTTT. It is translated as CASSLGEKLFF.

This chain connects TRBV28 to TRBJ1-4; a weak D match, TRBD1 (5 bases). CDR3 size: 15 residues. V was clipped by 6 bases and J by 7 bases, with 18 bases between them. The germline gives CDR1 MDHEN, CDR2 SYDVKM. The CDR3 protein is CASRLPQGSGEKLFF. The CDR3 DNA is TGTGCCAGCAGGCTACCCCAGGGTTCCGGTGAAAAACTGTTTTTT.

The chain has TRBV6-4 and TRBJ2-3; 7 bases are a match to TRBD1. The germline gives CDR1 MRHNA, CDR2 SNTAGT. Trimming took 4 bases from V and 8 from J; bases not matched to a gene: 9. This CDR3 region has 14 residues. The CDR3 DNA is TGTGCCAGCAGTGGTTCACAGGGGATTGGTACGCAGTATTTT. Its protein product is CASSGSQGIGTQYF.

This sequence joins TRBV2 and TRBJ2-3, with D possibly being TRBD2 (6 bases). This CDR3 region has 17 residues. V lost 6 bases and J 2 bases, leaving 21 bases between the germline ends. Germline V gene data show CDR1 as SNHLY and CDR2 as FYNNEI. The DNA for the CDR3 is TGTGCCAGCAGGGAGGGAATGACAATCCCCAACACAGATACGCAGTATTTT. It codes for CASREGMTIPNTDTQYF.